The clone carrying this T cell receptor (beta chain) has ten or more counts. The antigen is undetermined. Construction of the TCR beta libraries employed iRepertoire HTBI primers in conjunction with Arm-PCR of CDR3 regions. TCRdb reanalysed the multiplex PCR reads using MiXCR and keeps one entry per CDR3 protein. The sample contains fewer than 500,000 distinct CDR3 sequences, around 15% of which appear only once. This entry comes from a study of regulatory T cells in long-lasting Graves disease. The study, taken as a whole, reports: There were preferences for TRBV28, TRBJ1-2 and TRBJ2-5 in persistent disease.

Documented time point: newly diagnosed GD, antithyroid drugs for less than 3 months. Making the TCR library involved RNA that had been extracted from PBMCs. EDTA tubes received about 9.2 milliliters of collected peripheral blood. CDR1 is MDHEN and CDR2 is SYDVKM in the germline V gene. This CDR3 spans 15 amino acids. V was shortened by 7 bases and J by 9 bases, with 22 bases between the two germline ends. This sample was shared with a second study, whose subject was T cells in Graves' hyperthyroidism and ophthalmopathy. From that paper: Blood also held most thyroid clonotypes expanded beyond 0.001. Before onset, ophthalmopathy was predicted by the model a median 6.5 months earlier.

Here the sequenced sample was peripheral blood mononuclear cells (PBMCs), taken at new diagnosis, from a patient treated with antithyroid drugs. This receptor was taken from a man aged 35 to 55 with Graves disease. The J gene is TRBJ2-1, the V gene TRBV28; perhaps D is TRBD1 or TRBD2 (5 bases each). Written as DNA, the CDR3 is TGTGCCAGCAAATTACCCGGTCCGGGACGGTTTGAGCAGTTCTTC. Its protein is CASKLPGPGRFEQFF.